This T cell receptor beta chain was observed in a study of beta chain features in type 1 diabetes (dated by TCRdb to 2016 to 2018). Regarding the research as a whole: Mean age, gender distribution, total cell number and subset yield did not differ between patients and healthy donors. Across all samples, about 110 million sorted cells were examined, and cell number per subset correlated strongly with RNA yield. In the study, recently diagnosed type 1 diabetes patients and matched healthy donors were compared on the TCRB repertoires of their sorted circulating CD4+ T cell subsets. Naive and central memory subsets were obtained from all 28 donors, but regulatory and stem cell-like memory subsets were isolated from only 8 patients and 8 healthy donors. Broad study findings and their caveats: PCR might favor shorter templates, but patient and control samples were amplified and corrected together, so any skew would affect both groups equally. Sequencing cDNA rather than genomic DNA could over-represent highly expressing activated cells, although activation and CD3 levels did not differ between groups. At VDJ recombination sites, patients with type 1 diabetes made fewer insertions and deleted more nucleotides, a pattern implying thymic rearrangement abnormalities. Because small numbers of individuals were included in the HLA sub-analyses, any influence of HLA type on TCRB rearrangement was left unresolved. A moderate but significant shortening of TCRB CDR3 length was observed in type 1 diabetes patients in all four CD4+ subsets. Naive, central memory and regulatory TCRB repertoires appeared to be more similar among patients than among healthy donors.

The High Capacity cDNA Reverse Transcription Kit was used to reverse transcribe all of the isolated RNA, meaning that expressed TCRB transcripts were what got sequenced. Deep immunoSEQ sequencing was applied to naive, central memory and regulatory T cell samples, giving an average of around 3.8 million total reads per sample. Sorted cells were lysed in RLT buffer and RNA was extracted with DNase-treated RNeasy Micro or Mini kits, depending on cell number. Each cell subset was processed on its own to prevent cross-contamination, while patient and healthy donor samples were processed together. TCRB sequences were amplified from cDNA with the immunoSEQ multiplex PCR, producing 87-bp fragments spanning the CDR3 region. Sequencing of the amplicons was done on the Illumina HiSeq platform. In the original analysis: PCR bias was computationally corrected using synthetic template baselines, reads within Hamming distance 2 were collapsed, and singletons that could not be merged were discarded. Reads were aligned against IMGT to assign V, D and J genes, CDR3 length and insertions or deletions at six rearrangement sites. Clonotype counts were normalized to sorted cell number within each subset before computing true diversity and Gini coefficients with the tcR R package. The overlap coefficient, calculated on TCRB nucleotide sequences, was used to quantify repertoire sharing. Out-of-frame TCRB sequences from naive cells were analyzed to stand in for the pre-selection repertoire. Here the immuneACCESS table is served through TCRdb, limited to in-frame sequences with V and J called. Missing clones are a known gap in these copies; in checked studies unresolved V genes cover under half, and the rest lacks a known reason. V, J and clone size were drawn from that table, and D and trimming were deduced from the DNA. The sample table lists around 360,000 clones, around 12% of them with a count of one. The ten largest clones add up to 0.0095% to 0.012% of the sample.

The sample holds a few counts of this clone. This clone's antigen is unknown. No base quality values were provided; no much bigger clone lies one nucleotide off. Each donor gave one peripheral blood draw, averaging about 120 mL, which was collected into heparinised tubes. Using a panel that included CD45RO, CCR7, CD25, CD127, CD95 and CD27, naive, central memory, regulatory and stem cell-like memory CD4+ T cells were sorted on a BD FACSAria II. Purity was above 98% for every sorted population. Right away, PBMCs were isolated by Lymphoprep density gradient centrifugation and were stained directly, with no culture step. To minimize batch effects, samples were stained and sorted in pairs, one healthy donor with one patient per experiment. CDR1 and CDR2 are read off the germline V gene as MNHEY and SVGAGI. From V the trimming removes 7 bases and from J it removes 1 base, while the gene matches leave 4 bases of the junction unaccounted for. From the cysteine through the phenylalanine, the CDR3 covers 14 amino acids. Only the CDR3 DNA is retained, 42 bases long and in frame from the first base.

The source of this sequence is a woman aged 18-30 years with type 1 diabetes. Sequencing input: naive CD4+ T cells from blood. Explained via the paper, the cell subset or site label denotes: true naive CD4+ T cells. In this chain, TRBV6-5 is recombined with TRBJ2-7, and TRBD2 aligns with 10 junction nucleotides. CDR3 loop: CASMKLAGSYEQYF. The nucleotides are TGTGCCAGCATGAAACTAGCGGGGTCCTACGAGCAGTACTTC.